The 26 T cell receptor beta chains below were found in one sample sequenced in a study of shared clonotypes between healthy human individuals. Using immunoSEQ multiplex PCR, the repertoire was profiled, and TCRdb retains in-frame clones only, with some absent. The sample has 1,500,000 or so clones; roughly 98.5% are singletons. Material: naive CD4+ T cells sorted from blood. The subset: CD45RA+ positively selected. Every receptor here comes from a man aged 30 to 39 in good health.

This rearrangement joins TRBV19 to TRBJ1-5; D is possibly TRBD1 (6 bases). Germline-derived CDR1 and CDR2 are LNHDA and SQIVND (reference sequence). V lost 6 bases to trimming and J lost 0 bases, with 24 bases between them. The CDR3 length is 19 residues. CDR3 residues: CASRAGGYRAITSNQPQHF. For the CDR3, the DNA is TGTGCCAGTAGGGCCGGAGGTTACAGGGCAATAACTAGCAATCAGCCCCAGCATTTT.

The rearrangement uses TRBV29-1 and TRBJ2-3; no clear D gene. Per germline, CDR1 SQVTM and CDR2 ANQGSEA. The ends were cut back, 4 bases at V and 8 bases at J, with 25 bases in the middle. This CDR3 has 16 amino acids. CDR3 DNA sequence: TGCAGCGTTGCGAAAGTTGTGCCGGATCTGGTTTCTACGCAGTATTTT. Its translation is CSVAKVVPDLVSTQYF.

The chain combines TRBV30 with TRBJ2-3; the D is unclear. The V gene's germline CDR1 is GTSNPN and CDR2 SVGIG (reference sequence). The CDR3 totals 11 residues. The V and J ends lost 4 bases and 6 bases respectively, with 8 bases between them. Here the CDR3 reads CAWTVGDTQYF. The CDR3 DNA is TGTGCCTGGACCGTCGGGGATACGCAGTATTTT.

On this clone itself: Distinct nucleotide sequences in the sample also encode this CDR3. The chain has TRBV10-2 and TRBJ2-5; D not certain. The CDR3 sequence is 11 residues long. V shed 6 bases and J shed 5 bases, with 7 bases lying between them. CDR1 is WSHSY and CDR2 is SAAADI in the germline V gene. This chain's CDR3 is CASSPKETQYF. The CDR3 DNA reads TGCGCCAGCAGCCCGAAGGAGACCCAGTACTTC.

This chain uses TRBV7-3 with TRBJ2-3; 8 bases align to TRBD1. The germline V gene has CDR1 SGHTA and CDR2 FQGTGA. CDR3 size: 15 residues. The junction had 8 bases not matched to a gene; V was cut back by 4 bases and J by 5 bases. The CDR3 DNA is TGTGCCAGCAGCTCATTTCAGGGGGCTGGAGATACGCAGTATTTT. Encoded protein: CASSSFQGAGDTQYF.

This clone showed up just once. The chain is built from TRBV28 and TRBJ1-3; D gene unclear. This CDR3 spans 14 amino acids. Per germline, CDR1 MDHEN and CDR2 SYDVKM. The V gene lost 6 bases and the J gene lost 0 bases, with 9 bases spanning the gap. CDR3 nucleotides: TGTGCCAGCAGCCTACAGCTCTCTGGAAACACCATATATTTT. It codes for CASSLQLSGNTIYF.

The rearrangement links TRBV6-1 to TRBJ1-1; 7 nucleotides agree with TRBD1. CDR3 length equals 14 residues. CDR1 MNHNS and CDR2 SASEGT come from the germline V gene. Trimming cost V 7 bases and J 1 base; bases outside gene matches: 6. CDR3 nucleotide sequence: TGTGCCAGCACTCTATGGACAGGGAACACTGAAGCTTTCTTT. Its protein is CASTLWTGNTEAFF.

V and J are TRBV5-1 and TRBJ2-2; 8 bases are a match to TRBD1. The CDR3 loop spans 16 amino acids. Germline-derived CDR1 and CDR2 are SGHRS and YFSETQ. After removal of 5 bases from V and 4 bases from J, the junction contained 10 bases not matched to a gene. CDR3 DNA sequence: TGCGCCAGCAGGACTACAACCGGGACAGGCACCGGGGAGCTGTTTTTT. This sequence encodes CASRTTTGTGTGELFF. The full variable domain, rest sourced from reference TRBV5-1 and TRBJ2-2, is KAGVTQTPRYLIKTRGQQVTLSCSPISGHRSVSWYQQTPGQGLQFLFEYFSETQRNKGNFPGRFSGRQFSNSRSEMNVSTLELGDSALYLCASRTTTGTGTGELFFGEGSRLTVL.

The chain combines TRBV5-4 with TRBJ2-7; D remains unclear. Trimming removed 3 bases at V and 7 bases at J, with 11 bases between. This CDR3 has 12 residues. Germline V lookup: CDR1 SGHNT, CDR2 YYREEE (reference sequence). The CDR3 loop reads CASSSNKIEQYF. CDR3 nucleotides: TGTGCCAGCAGCTCAAACAAGATTGAGCAGTACTTC.

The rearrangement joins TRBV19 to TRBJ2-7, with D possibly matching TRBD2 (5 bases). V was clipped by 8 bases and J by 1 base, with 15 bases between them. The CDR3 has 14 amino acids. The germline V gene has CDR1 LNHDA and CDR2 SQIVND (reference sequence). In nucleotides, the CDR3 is TGTGCCAGTTCTGGGCGGGCCGGTTCCTACGAGCAGTACTTC. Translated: CASSGRAGSYEQYF. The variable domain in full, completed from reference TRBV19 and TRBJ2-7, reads DGGITQSPKYLFRKEGQNVTLSCEQNLNHDAMYWYRQDPGQGLRLIYYSQIVNDFQKGDIAEGYSVSREKKESFPLTVTSAQKNPTAFYLCASSGRAGSYEQYFGPGTRLTVT.

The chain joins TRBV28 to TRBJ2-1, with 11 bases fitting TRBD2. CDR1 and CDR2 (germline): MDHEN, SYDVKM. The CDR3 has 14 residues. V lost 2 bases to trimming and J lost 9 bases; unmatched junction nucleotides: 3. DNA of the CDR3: TGTGCCAGCAGTTTACTAGCGGGAGGTTCTGAGCAGTTCTTC. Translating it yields CASSLLAGGSEQFF.

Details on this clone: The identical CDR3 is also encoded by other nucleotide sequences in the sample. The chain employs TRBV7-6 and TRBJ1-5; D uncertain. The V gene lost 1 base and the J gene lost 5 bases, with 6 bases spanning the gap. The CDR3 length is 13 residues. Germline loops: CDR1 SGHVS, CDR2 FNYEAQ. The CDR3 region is CASSLGADQPQHF. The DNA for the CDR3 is TGTGCCAGCAGCTTAGGTGCTGATCAGCCCCAGCATTTT.

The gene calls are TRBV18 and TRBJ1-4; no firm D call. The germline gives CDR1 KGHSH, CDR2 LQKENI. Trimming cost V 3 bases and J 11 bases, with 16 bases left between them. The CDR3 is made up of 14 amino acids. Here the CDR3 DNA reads TGTGCCAGCTCACCCGCTATAGGACTGTCGAAACTGTTTTTT. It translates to CASSPAIGLSKLFF.

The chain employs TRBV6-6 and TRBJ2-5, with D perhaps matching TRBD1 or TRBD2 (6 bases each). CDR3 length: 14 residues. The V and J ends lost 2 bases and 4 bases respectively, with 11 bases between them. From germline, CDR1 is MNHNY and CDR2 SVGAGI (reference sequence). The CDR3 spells CASSYGGRGETQYF. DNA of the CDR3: TGTGCCAGCAGTTACGGGGGGCGCGGAGAGACCCAGTACTTC.

DNA of the CDR3: TGTGCCAGTAGTCTCCCGGCGGGGCAGACCCAGTACTTC. Its protein product is CASSLPAGQTQYF. The chain employs TRBV19 and TRBJ2-5, with a possible D match to TRBD2 (6 bases). This CDR3 spans 13 amino acids. Looked up from germline, CDR1 is LNHDA and CDR2 is SQIVND (reference sequence). V was trimmed by 5 bases and J by 6 bases, leaving 13 bases between them.

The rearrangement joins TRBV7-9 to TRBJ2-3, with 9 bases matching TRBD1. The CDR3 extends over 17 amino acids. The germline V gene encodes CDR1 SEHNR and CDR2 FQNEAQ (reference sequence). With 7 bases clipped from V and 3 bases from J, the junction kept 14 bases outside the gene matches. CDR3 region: CASTSGTGIWRTDTQYF. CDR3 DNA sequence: TGTGCCAGCACCTCCGGGACAGGGATTTGGCGGACAGATACGCAGTATTTT.

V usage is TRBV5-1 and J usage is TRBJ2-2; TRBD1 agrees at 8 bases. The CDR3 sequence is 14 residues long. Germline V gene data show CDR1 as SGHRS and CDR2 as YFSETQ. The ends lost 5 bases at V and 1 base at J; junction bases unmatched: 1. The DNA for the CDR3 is TGCGCCAGCAGAGGGACAGGGAACACCGGGGAGCTGTTTTTT. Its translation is CASRGTGNTGELFF.

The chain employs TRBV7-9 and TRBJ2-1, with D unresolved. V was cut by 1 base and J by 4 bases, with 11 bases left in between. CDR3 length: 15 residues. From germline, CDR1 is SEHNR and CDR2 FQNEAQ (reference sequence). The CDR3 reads CASSLEVFLYNEQFF. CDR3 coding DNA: TGTGCCAGCAGCTTAGAGGTTTTCCTGTACAATGAGCAGTTCTTC.

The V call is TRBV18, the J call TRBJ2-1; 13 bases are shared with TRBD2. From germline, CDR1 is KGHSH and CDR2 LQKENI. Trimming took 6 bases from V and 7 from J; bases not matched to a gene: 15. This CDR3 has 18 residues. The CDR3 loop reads CASSHGTSGISLRNEQFF. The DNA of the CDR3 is TGTGCCAGCTCCCACGGGACTAGCGGGATAAGTTTGAGGAATGAGCAGTTCTTC.

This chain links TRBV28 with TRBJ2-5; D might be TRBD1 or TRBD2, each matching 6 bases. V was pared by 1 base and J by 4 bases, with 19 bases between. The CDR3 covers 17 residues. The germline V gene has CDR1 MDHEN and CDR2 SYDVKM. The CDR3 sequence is CASSLFRDTLGGETQYF. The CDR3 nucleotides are TGTGCCAGCAGTTTATTCCGGGACACCCTCGGGGGAGAGACCCAGTACTTC.

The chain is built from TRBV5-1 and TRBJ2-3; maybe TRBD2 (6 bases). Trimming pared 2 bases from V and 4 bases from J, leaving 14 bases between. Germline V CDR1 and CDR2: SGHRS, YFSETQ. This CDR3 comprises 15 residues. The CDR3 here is CASSFSPPGADTQYF. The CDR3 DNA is TGCGCCAGCAGCTTCAGTCCACCGGGGGCAGATACGCAGTATTTT.

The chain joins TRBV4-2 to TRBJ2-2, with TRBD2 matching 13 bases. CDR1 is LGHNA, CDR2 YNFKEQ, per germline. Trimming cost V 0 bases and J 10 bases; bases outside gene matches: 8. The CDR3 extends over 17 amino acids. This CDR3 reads CASSQDYRTSGSQELFF. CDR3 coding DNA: TGTGCCAGCAGCCAAGACTACCGGACTAGCGGGAGTCAGGAGCTGTTTTTT.

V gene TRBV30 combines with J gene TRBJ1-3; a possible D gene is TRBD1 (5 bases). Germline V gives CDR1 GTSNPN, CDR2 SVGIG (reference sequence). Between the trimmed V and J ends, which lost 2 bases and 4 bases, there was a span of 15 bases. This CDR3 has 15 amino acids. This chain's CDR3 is CAWSKGTGGGNTIYF. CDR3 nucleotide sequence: TGTGCCTGGAGTAAAGGCACCGGGGGAGGAAACACCATATATTTT.

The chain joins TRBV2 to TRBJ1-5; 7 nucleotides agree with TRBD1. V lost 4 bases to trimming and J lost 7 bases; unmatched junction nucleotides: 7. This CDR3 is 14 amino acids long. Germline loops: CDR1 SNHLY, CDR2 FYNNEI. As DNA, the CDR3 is TGTGCCAGCAGTGCCAGGGCAGGGGGACAGCCCCAGCATTTT. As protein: CASSARAGGQPQHF.

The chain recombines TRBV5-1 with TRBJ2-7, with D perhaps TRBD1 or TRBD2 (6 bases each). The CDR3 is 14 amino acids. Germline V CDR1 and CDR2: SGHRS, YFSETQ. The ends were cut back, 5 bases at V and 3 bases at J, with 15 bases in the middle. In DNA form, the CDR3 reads TGCGCCAGCAGATCCAATGGGGGGCTCTACGAGCAGTACTTC. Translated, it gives CASRSNGGLYEQYF.

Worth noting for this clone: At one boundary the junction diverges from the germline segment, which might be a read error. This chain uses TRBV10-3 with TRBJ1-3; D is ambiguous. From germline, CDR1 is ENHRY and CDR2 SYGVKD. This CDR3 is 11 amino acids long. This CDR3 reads CAMSAGNTIYF. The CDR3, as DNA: TGTGCCATGAGTGCGGGAAACACCATATATTTT.